These 3 T cell receptor beta chains originate from one sample sequenced in a study of regulatory T cells in long-lasting Graves disease (dated by TCRdb to the early 2020s). The time point label corresponds to: persistent/refractory GD, antithyroid drugs over 5 years with positive TRAb. For both TCR sequencing and RNA sequencing, RNA was extracted from PBMCs in TRIzol. The library was built by means of multiplex PCR. The reads were generated on an Illumina HiSeq 4000. To build TCR beta libraries, CDR3 regions were amplified by Arm-PCR using iRepertoire HTBI primers. TCRdb cleaned the public reads at Q25 with fastp, built clones with MiXCR and kept in-frame beta chains. When rows share a CDR3 protein, they turn into one entry using the most common DNA and genes. This sample has approximately 400,000 distinct CDR3 sequences in its table, and roughly 25% of those were observed once. The ten largest make up 25% to 30% of the sample.

The sequencing used peripheral blood mononuclear cells (PBMCs), collected when the disease was refractory, from a patient treated with antithyroid drugs. The source is a woman aged 40 to 50 with Graves disease. Donor details come from another sample of the same person, matched by shared clones.

In DNA, the CDR3 is TGTGCCAGCAGTCCCACCGGGACGGTTAATATTCAGTACTTC. It is translated as CASSPTGTVNIQYF. V usage is TRBV6-1 and J usage is TRBJ2-4, with D perhaps assigned TRBD1 or TRBD2 (5 bases each). CDR3 length: 14 residues. V was clipped by 5 bases and J by 10 bases, with 18 bases between them. Germline values: CDR1 MNHNS, CDR2 SASEGT.

Many counts were recorded for this clonotype. J is TRBJ2-5 and V is TRBV6-1, with D possibly matching TRBD1 (6 bases). Looked up from germline, CDR1 is MNHNS and CDR2 is SASEGT. The CDR3 loop spans 12 amino acids. V gave up 8 bases and J gave up 2 bases, with 9 bases separating them. This CDR3 is CASGDIQETQYF. The CDR3 nucleotides read TGTGCCAGCGGGGACATTCAAGAGACCCAGTACTTC.

The chain couples TRBV4-1 to TRBJ2-7; 12 bases are a match to TRBD1. V shed 4 bases, J shed 6 bases, and the junction held 13 bases outside the gene matches. The CDR3 is 17 amino acids. Germline values: CDR1 MGHRA, CDR2 YSYEKL. CDR3 nucleotide sequence: TGCGCCAGCAGCCGCAACCGGGGGGGACAGGGGGCTTCCGAGCAGTACTTC. Protein product: CASSRNRGGQGASEQYF.